The 22 T cell receptor beta chains reported below all come from one sample, sequenced in a study of T cells in Graves' hyperthyroidism and ophthalmopathy. The source material, RNA transcripts, was used to amplify TCR beta CDR3 regions. With the HTBI primer set, the TCR CDR3 went through a first round of RT-PCR. TCRdb re-called the multiplex PCR reads with MiXCR, one entry per CDR3 protein. The sample has some 600,000 distinct CDR3 sequences, more than 11% seen once. The specimen was blood. Source of these receptors: a woman aged 25 to 45 with Graves' hyperthyroidism that later progressed to Graves' ophthalmopathy.

This clonotype was seen repeatedly, ten times or more. The J gene is TRBJ1-3, the V gene TRBV11-2, with a tentative D call TRBD1 (6 bases). CDR3 length equals 14 residues. The V gene lost 5 bases and the J gene lost 0 bases, with 8 bases spanning the gap. Per the germline V gene, CDR1 is SGHAT and CDR2 is FQNNGV. The CDR3: CASSRTDSGNTIYF. The CDR3 DNA reads TGTGCCAGCAGCCGGACAGACTCTGGAAACACCATATATTTT.

In its sample, this clonotype was seen many times. The chain recombines TRBV28 with TRBJ2-3; D is possibly TRBD1 (5 bases). Per the germline V gene, CDR1 is MDHEN and CDR2 is SYDVKM. CDR3 length: 15 residues. Trimming pared 2 bases from V and 4 bases from J, leaving 13 bases between. Here the CDR3 DNA reads TGTGCCAGCAGTTTAGGGGCCCAGAGGTCAGATACGCAGTATTTT. Protein: CASSLGAQRSDTQYF.

In regard to this clonotype: This may come from a read error, since a much larger clone is one base off. The gene calls are TRBV28 and TRBJ2-4; D gene ambiguous. V lost 3 bases and J 8 bases, leaving 11 bases between the germline ends. Germline V CDR1 and CDR2: MDHEN, SYDVKM. The length of the CDR3 is 13 residues. The CDR3, as DNA: TGTGCCAGCAGTTTCTGTGGCGAGGACATTCAGTACTTC. Translating it yields CASSFCGEDIQYF.

The chain joins TRBV5-1 to TRBJ2-5, with 8 bases fitting TRBD1. Unmatched junction bases numbered 2, after V lost 2 bases and J lost 2 bases. This CDR3 has 14 residues. From germline, CDR1 is SGHRS and CDR2 YFSETQ. The CDR3 loop reads CASSFRTGQETQYF. The CDR3 bases are TGCGCCAGCAGCTTTCGGACAGGGCAAGAGACCCAGTACTTC.

This clonotype was observed a few times. Being one base from a much bigger clone, this may be a read error. The chain has TRBV7-9 and TRBJ2-7; D is ambiguous. The germline gives CDR1 SEHNR, CDR2 FQNEAQ (reference sequence). The CDR3 runs 14 residues. The ends were cut back, 8 bases at V and 2 bases at J, with 16 bases in the middle. The CDR3, as DNA: TGTGCCAGCGGCGCGCCCCGCATGACCTACGAGCAGTACTTC. Its protein is CASGAPRMTYEQYF.

This chain connects TRBV7-9 to TRBJ1-1, with D unclear. V was cut by 5 bases and J by 7 bases, with 8 bases left in between. This CDR3 comprises 11 residues. The V gene's germline CDR1 is SEHNR and CDR2 FQNEAQ (reference sequence). This CDR3 is CASSPTLEAFF. The CDR3 DNA reads TGTGCCAGCAGCCCCACTCTTGAAGCTTTCTTT.

The CDR3 nucleotides read TGTGCCAGCAGTCAAAGAGGACTAGCGGGACGAGATACGCAGTATTTT. Protein product: CASSQRGLAGRDTQYF. The chain employs TRBV28 and TRBJ2-3, with TRBD2 matching over 12 bases. The CDR3 loop spans 16 amino acids. Trimming cost V 5 bases and J 5 bases; bases outside gene matches: 8. From germline, CDR1 is MDHEN and CDR2 SYDVKM.

This clonotype was counted at least ten times. J is TRBJ1-6 and V is TRBV3-1; D unclear. Germline V gene data show CDR1 as LGHDT and CDR2 as YNNKEL (reference sequence). V was clipped by 5 bases and J by 10 bases, with 15 bases between them. There are 14 residues in the CDR3. CDR3 sequence (DNA): TGTGCCAGCAGCGGGGAGGCGGGGAGCTCACCCCTCCACTTT. It is translated as CASSGEAGSSPLHF.

This rearrangement joins TRBV28 to TRBJ1-2; 7 bases are a match to TRBD1. The CDR3 covers 15 residues. V was pared by 3 bases and J by 4 bases, with 8 bases of the junction left unmatched. CDR1 and CDR2 (germline): MDHEN, SYDVKM. The CDR3 sequence: CASSFGGGEGYGYTF. The CDR3 nucleotides are TGTGCCAGCAGTTTTGGAGGGGGCGAGGGCTATGGCTACACCTTC.

This clonotype has more than one count but fewer than ten. V and J are TRBV29-1 and TRBJ2-5; 7 bases align to TRBD2. Germline assignment: CDR1 SQVTM and CDR2 ANQGSEA. The V and J ends lost 2 bases and 1 base, in that order; junction bases with no gene match: 10. There are 16 residues in the CDR3. In nucleotides, the CDR3 is TGCAGCGTTGAATCAGGGCGAACTAGCGCCCAAGAGACCCAGTACTTC. Protein product: CSVESGRTSAQETQYF.

This clonotype has ten or more counts. This rearrangement joins TRBV29-1 to TRBJ1-1, with D possibly being TRBD1 (6 bases). V lost 0 bases to trimming and J lost 6 bases, with 23 bases between them. The CDR3 has 17 amino acids. CDR1 and CDR2 from the germline V gene are SQVTM and ANQGSEA. This CDR3 is CSVEEGRGREISPEAFF. In nucleotides, the CDR3 is TGCAGCGTTGAAGAGGGCAGGGGCCGCGAGATCTCCCCTGAAGCTTTCTTT.

In its sample, this clonotype was seen many times. The chain couples TRBV12-3 or TRBV12-4 to TRBJ2-7; 9 bases match TRBD2. The CDR3 covers 16 residues. Unmatched junction bases numbered 4, after V lost 0 bases and J lost 1 base. CDR3 loop: CASSLASSGMSYEQYF. The DNA for the CDR3 is TGTGCCAGCAGTTTAGCGTCTAGCGGGATGTCCTACGAGCAGTACTTC.

A word on this clonotype: The missing conserved phenylalanine or tryptophan at the end of this CDR3 makes a read error likely. Here the CDR3 reads CASSIYNEQFL. CDR3 nucleotide sequence: TGTGCCAGTAGCATCTACAATGAGCAGTTCCTC. This chain joins TRBV19 and TRBJ2-1; D is ambiguous. V dropped 6 bases and J dropped 3 bases, with 3 bases sitting between them. The CDR3 spans 11 residues. In germline, CDR1 is LNHDA, CDR2 SQIVND (reference sequence).

This clonotype was observed a few times. This sequence joins TRBV20-1 and TRBJ1-2; TRBD1 might be the D (6 bases). Trimming removed 3 bases from V and 3 bases from J, with 17 bases in between. CDR1 is DFQATT, CDR2 SNEGSKA, per germline (reference sequence). CDR3 size: 15 residues. The DNA for the CDR3 is TGCAGTGCTAGTCTTAGGGGGGCAACATACTATGGCTACACCTTC. Translation: CSASLRGATYYGYTF.

This clonotype was recorded many times. The CDR3 loop reads CSVDGYSYNEQFF. Written as DNA, the CDR3 is TGCAGCGTTGACGGCTACTCCTACAATGAGCAGTTCTTC. V usage is TRBV29-1 and J usage is TRBJ2-1; D gene unclear. V was trimmed by 3 bases and J by 0 bases, leaving 6 bases between them. CDR3 length: 13 residues. CDR1 and CDR2 from the germline V gene are SQVTM and ANQGSEA.

This clonotype was counted ten times or more. The chain links TRBV19 to TRBJ2-5; perhaps TRBD2 as D (6 bases). CDR1 is LNHDA and CDR2 is SQIVND in the germline V gene (reference sequence). CDR3 length: 14 amino acids. V lost 4 bases, J lost 4 bases, and 13 bases lay in between. CDR3 loop: CASSTQGLTETQYF. The CDR3 region has the DNA TGTGCCAGTAGTACCCAGGGACTGACAGAGACCCAGTACTTC.

The gene calls are TRBV4-1 and TRBJ1-2, with TRBD1 as a possible D gene (5 bases). Germline CDR1 is MGHRA and CDR2 is YSYEKL. This CDR3 has 16 residues. V was pared by 3 bases and J by 3 bases, with 17 bases between. The CDR3 nucleotides read TGCGCCAGCAGCCACCCCCCAGGGCAGGCGGACTATGGCTACACCTTC. It codes for CASSHPPGQADYGYTF.

In this sample, this clonotype turned up many times. The CDR3 bases are TGTGCCAGTAGTATAGCTGGACGGATTAACACTGAAGCTTTCTTT. Residues: CASSIAGRINTEAFF. The J gene is TRBJ1-1, the V gene TRBV19; no reliable D call. Per the germline V gene, CDR1 is LNHDA and CDR2 is SQIVND (reference sequence). Trimming cost V 1 base and J 2 bases, with 11 bases left between them. CDR3 length: 15 amino acids.

At least ten counts were recorded for this clonotype. CDR3 DNA sequence: TGTGCCAGCAGTTATGGACAGCAGCCCCAGCATTTT. Translated: CASSYGQQPQHF. The V gene is TRBV28, the J gene TRBJ1-5; TRBD1 is a possible D gene (6 bases). The CDR3 totals 12 residues. Germline V gene data show CDR1 as MDHEN and CDR2 as SYDVKM. Between the trimmed V and J ends, which lost 4 bases and 7 bases, there was a span of 8 bases.

This clonotype has at least ten counts. The J gene is TRBJ1-1, the V gene TRBV29-1; TRBD1 agrees at 10 bases. From germline, CDR1 is SQVTM and CDR2 ANQGSEA. This CDR3 contains 13 residues. The ends lost 6 bases at V and 3 bases at J; junction bases unmatched: 4. The CDR3 loop is CSVRGTGDTEAFF. The CDR3 nucleotides read TGCAGCGTGAGAGGGACAGGGGACACTGAAGCTTTCTTT.

This clonotype came up many times. The V gene is TRBV30, the J gene TRBJ2-7, with D hard to call. Trimming cost V 4 bases and J 1 base, with 8 bases left between them. Germline values: CDR1 GTSNPN, CDR2 SVGIG (reference sequence). The CDR3 is 12 amino acids. The chain's CDR3 is CAWKSPSYEQYF. The CDR3 bases are TGTGCCTGGAAATCGCCATCCTACGAGCAGTACTTC.

This clonotype was seen many times. J is TRBJ1-4 and V is TRBV6-1; 7 bases are a match to TRBD1. V shed 7 bases, J shed 6 bases, and the junction held 11 bases outside the gene matches. The CDR3 spans 15 residues. The germline V gene has CDR1 MNHNS and CDR2 SASEGT. The CDR3 reads CASTQLGGGDEKLFF. The CDR3 DNA reads as TGTGCCAGCACGCAACTAGGGGGCGGTGATGAAAAACTGTTTTTT.